A single sample is the source of the 7 T cell receptor beta chains below, sequenced in a study of patients and donors after allogeneic stem cell transplantation. TCRdb called the RT-PCR reads again in MiXCR, with one record for every CDR3 protein. The table shows just over 55,000 distinct CDR3 sequences, with roughly 15% occurring only once. The sequenced sample was blood, either unsorted or a sorted T cell fraction (not recorded which). All receptors derive from a human donor who was either an allogeneic HSCT recipient or a stem cell or donor lymphocyte infusion donor (not recorded which). It is not recorded whose cells these are; they may come from a transplant donor.

This clonotype has more than one count but fewer than ten. V and J are TRBV5-6 and TRBJ2-1, with D tentatively TRBD2 (6 bases). This CDR3 comprises 15 residues. V was trimmed by 4 bases and J by 0 bases, leaving 11 bases between them. Germline loops: CDR1 SGHDT, CDR2 YYEEEE. The CDR3 DNA is TGTGCCAGCAGCCGCTCCGGGGGCTCCTACAATGAGCAGTTCTTC. Translated: CASSRSGGSYNEQFF.

The chain recombines TRBV30 with TRBJ1-4; D is uncertain. With 3 bases removed from V and 7 bases from J, the gap between germline ends came to 6 bases. CDR1 is GTSNPN and CDR2 is SVGIG in the germline V gene (reference sequence). This CDR3 has 11 amino acids. This CDR3 reads CAWSLREKLFF. For the CDR3, the DNA is TGTGCCTGGAGCTTACGTGAAAAACTGTTTTTT.

This chain connects TRBV10-3 to TRBJ2-1; D is unclear. V lost 3 bases, J lost 0 bases, and 9 bases lay in between. The CDR3 extends over 15 amino acids. In germline, CDR1 is ENHRY, CDR2 SYGVKD. The chain's CDR3 is CAISETANSYNEQFF. CDR3 nucleotide sequence: TGTGCCATCAGTGAAACAGCGAACTCCTACAATGAGCAGTTCTTC.

In its sample, this clonotype was seen a few times. This sequence may be a read error, since a much larger clone differs from it by one base. The V and J genes are TRBV25-1 and TRBJ1-1; D perhaps matches TRBD1 (5 bases). Germline CDR1 and CDR2: MGHDK and SYGVNS. The CDR3 contains 14 residues. The CDR3 here is CASSDRQLNTGAFF. The CDR3 region has the DNA TGTGCCAGCAGTGACCGACAGCTGAACACTGGAGCTTTCTTT.

This clonotype showed up just a few times. J is TRBJ2-7 and V is TRBV10-3; 7 bases are shared with TRBD2. In germline, CDR1 is ENHRY, CDR2 SYGVKD. CDR3 length: 16 amino acids. The ends lost 5 bases at V and 1 base at J; junction bases unmatched: 11. The CDR3 spells CAISNPTSVGSYEQYF. CDR3 DNA sequence: TGTGCCATCAGTAACCCAACTAGCGTCGGATCCTACGAGCAGTACTTC.

This clonotype was detected a few times. This chain joins TRBV3-1 and TRBJ2-1; either TRBD1 or TRBD2 may supply D (5 bases each). CDR1 and CDR2 (germline): LGHDT, YNNKEL (reference sequence). Trimming removed 3 bases at V and 8 bases at J, with 11 bases between. The CDR3 length is 13 residues. The CDR3 coding sequence is TGTGCCAGCAGCCAGGGGCTAGCCGATGAGCAGTTCTTC. Translation: CASSQGLADEQFF.

The sample holds a few counts of this clonotype. The V gene is TRBV7-6, the J gene TRBJ2-5, with D possibly being TRBD1 (5 bases). The CDR3 sequence is 14 residues long. CDR1 is SGHVS and CDR2 is FNYEAQ in the germline V gene. V gave up 2 bases and J gave up 5 bases, with 12 bases separating them. In DNA form, the CDR3 reads TGTGCCAGCAGCTTAAGGGGTCAAGGGGAGACCCAGTACTTC. Translated, it gives CASSLRGQGETQYF.